These 12 T cell receptor beta chains share one sample of origin, sequenced in a study of beta chain features in type 1 diabetes. The study reverse transcribed the entire isolated RNA, so it sequenced expressed TCRB transcripts. TCRdb's table, derived via immunoSEQ multiplex PCR, lists solely in-frame clones and lacks some. This sample carries roughly 370,000 clones, approximately 14% of them seen once, and the ten largest clones take 0.035% to 0.045%. Sequences were obtained from naive CD4+ T cells from blood. The receptors shown here come from a man between 25 and 39 years old in good health.

This clone was seen a handful of times. The chain uses TRBV7-9 and TRBJ2-1, with D unclear. V gave up 2 bases and J gave up 9 bases, with 11 bases separating them. The germline V gene encodes CDR1 SEHNR and CDR2 FQNEAQ (reference sequence). The CDR3 is 13 residues long. CDR3 loop: CASSLSSGPEQFF. CDR3 nucleotide sequence: TGTGCCAGCAGCTTATCCTCTGGCCCTGAGCAGTTCTTC.

This clone has just a few counts. The CDR3 is CASKRDKEKQFF. In DNA, the CDR3 is TGCGCCAGCAAAAGGGATAAGGAAAAGCAGTTCTTC. V gene TRBV10-2 combines with J gene TRBJ2-1; D not certain. This CDR3 region has 12 residues. V lost 7 bases and J lost 11, with 15 bases in between. Germline lookup yields CDR1 WSHSY and CDR2 SAAADI.

V gene TRBV5-4 combines with J gene TRBJ2-5, with 9 bases lining up with TRBD1. With V trimmed by 4 bases and J by 2 bases, 6 bases remained unmatched. CDR3 length: 15 residues. The germline CDR1 and CDR2 sequences are SGHNT and YYREEE (reference sequence). The CDR3 reads CASSPGQGGQETQYF. In DNA, the CDR3 is TGTGCCAGCAGCCCGGGACAGGGCGGGCAAGAGACCCAGTACTTC. The whole variable domain, filled in from reference TRBV5-4 and TRBJ2-5, reads ETGVTQSPTHLIKTRGQQVTLRCSSQSGHNTVSWYQQALGQGPQFIFQYYREEENGRGNFPPRFSGLQFPNYSSELNVNALELDDSALYLCASSPGQGGQETQYFGPGTRLLVL.

This clone has more than one count but fewer than ten. The chain has TRBV19 and TRBJ1-5; 7 positions agree with TRBD1. J was trimmed by 5 bases and V by 9 bases; bases with no gene match: 7. The CDR3 covers 13 residues. In germline, CDR1 is LNHDA, CDR2 SQIVND (reference sequence). The DNA for the CDR3 is TGTGCCAGCCGCGGACAGGCCGATCAGCCCCAGCATTTT. Translation: CASRGQADQPQHF.

This clone was counted a few times. The gene calls are TRBV4-2 and TRBJ1-2; the D is unclear. Trimming pared 1 base from V and 4 bases from J, leaving 7 bases between. The CDR3 has 13 residues. In germline, CDR1 is LGHNA, CDR2 YNFKEQ. CDR3 residues: CASSQGAAYGYTF. In nucleotides, the CDR3 is TGTGCCAGCAGCCAAGGGGCAGCCTATGGCTACACCTTC.

This clone was observed a few times. The chain joins TRBV19 to TRBJ2-3; D is ambiguous. The CDR3 is 15 residues long. The V end was cut by 6 bases, the J end by 5 bases, with 18 bases between. Germline CDR1 is LNHDA and CDR2 is SQIVND (reference sequence). Here the CDR3 reads CASSRRLRVEDTQYF. CDR3 sequence (DNA): TGTGCCAGTAGCAGAAGACTTAGGGTGGAAGATACGCAGTATTTT.

The rearrangement links TRBV27 to TRBJ2-7, with 11 bases aligning to TRBD2. The CDR3 is 18 amino acids. V shed 5 bases and J 1 base; nucleotides not matched to a gene: 13. Looked up from germline, CDR1 is MNHEY and CDR2 is SMNVEV (reference sequence). The CDR3 loop is CASSPYTLAGARSYEQYV. The DNA of the CDR3 is TGTGCCAGCAGTCCCTACACACTAGCGGGAGCCCGATCCTACGAGCAGTACGTC.

This clone was picked up a small number of times. J is TRBJ2-5 and V is TRBV7-2, with 7 bases matching TRBD1. V gave up 5 bases and J gave up 1 base; unmatched junction bases: 4. Germline CDR1 reads SGHTA; CDR2 reads FQGNSA. This CDR3 contains 14 residues. The CDR3 is CASSRTGLQETQYF. As DNA, the CDR3 is TGTGCCAGCAGCCGGACAGGACTCCAAGAGACCCAGTACTTC.

This clone appeared a few times. V and J are TRBV30 and TRBJ1-2; 7 positions match TRBD1. The CDR3 is made up of 15 amino acids. V lost 3 bases, J lost 0 bases, and 7 bases stayed unmatched. CDR1 and CDR2 (germline): GTSNPN, SVGIG (reference sequence). Here the CDR3 DNA reads TGTGCCTGGAGAGAAGGGACAGTAGCTAACTATGGCTACACCTTC. Protein sequence: CAWREGTVANYGYTF.

This clone has just a few counts. The V gene is TRBV7-6, the J gene TRBJ2-7, with TRBD2 as a possible D gene (6 bases). The CDR3 spans 15 residues. The germline CDR1 and CDR2 sequences are SGHVS and FNYEAQ. Trimming left V 1 base short and J 0 bases short, with 10 bases between. CDR3 bases: TGTGCCAGCAGCTTAGAGACAGCGGGCTCCTACGAGCAGTACTTC. Its protein product is CASSLETAGSYEQYF.

The CDR3 spells CASTSGADETQYF. The CDR3, as DNA: TGTGCCAGCACGTCAGGGGCGGATGAGACCCAGTACTTC. The V and J genes are TRBV11-1 and TRBJ2-5, with D possibly TRBD1 on 6 matching bases. This CDR3 region has 13 residues. V was clipped by 7 bases and J by 5 bases, with 14 bases between them. The germline gives CDR1 SGHAT, CDR2 FQDESV (reference sequence).

V usage is TRBV7-2 and J usage is TRBJ2-5; weak D call: TRBD2 (6 bases). The CDR3 has 14 amino acids. The ends were cut back, 3 bases at V and 5 bases at J, with 13 bases in the middle. Germline CDR1 reads SGHTA; CDR2 reads FQGNSA. CDR3 sequence: CASSFGSTRETQYF. Written as DNA, the CDR3 is TGTGCCAGCAGCTTTGGGTCGACTAGGGAGACCCAGTACTTC.